This entry lists 19 T cell receptor beta chains sequenced from one sample in a study of T cells in Graves' hyperthyroidism and ophthalmopathy. Amplified TCR beta CDR3 regions came from RNA transcripts. The primer set for the first-round RT-PCR of the TCR CDR3 was HTBI. Via MiXCR, TCRdb re-called the multiplex PCR reads, giving one row per CDR3 protein. This sample has around 340,000 distinct CDR3 sequences, with over 20% found just once. The sequenced sample was blood. All receptors derive from a woman aged 45-59 years with Graves' hyperthyroidism.

The rearrangement uses TRBV27 and TRBJ1-5; 7 bases agree with TRBD1. Germline trimming cut 5 bases from V and 5 bases from J; bases unmatched to any gene: 12. CDR3 length: 16 amino acids. Germline assignment: CDR1 MNHEY and CDR2 SMNVEV (reference sequence). The CDR3 nucleotides read TGTGCCAGCAGTCCCCGATACAGGGGTCTCGATCAGCCCCAGCATTTT. Translating it yields CASSPRYRGLDQPQHF.

This clonotype was counted only a few times. The CDR3 here is CASSLLDRILTEAFF. Here the CDR3 DNA reads TGTGCCAGCAGCCTCCTGGACAGGATTTTGACTGAAGCTTTCTTT. The chain uses TRBV7-9 and TRBJ1-1; the match to TRBD1 covers 7 bases. The CDR3 length is 15 residues. Per the germline V gene, CDR1 is SEHNR and CDR2 is FQNEAQ (reference sequence). The J segment lost 5 bases and the V segment lost 5 bases, leaving 11 bases of the junction unmatched. The full variable domain, rest sourced from reference TRBV7-9 and TRBJ1-1, is DTGVSQNPRHKITKRGQNVTFRCDPISEHNRLYWYRQTLGQGPEFLTYFQNEAQLEKSRLLSDRFSAERPKGSFSTLEIQRTEQGDSAMYLCASSLLDRILTEAFFGQGTRLTVV.

This chain uses TRBV7-9 with TRBJ1-2; D unclear. The CDR3 has 14 residues. The germline V gene has CDR1 SEHNR and CDR2 FQNEAQ (reference sequence). Trimming took 5 bases from V and 2 from J, leaving 12 bases between them. The CDR3 bases are TGTGCCAGCAGCCCCCGGGCAGACAACTATGGCTACACCTTC. Translating it yields CASSPRADNYGYTF.

This chain's CDR3 is CASSFTVRVEEQYF. CDR3 nucleotide sequence: TGTGCCAGCAGCTTCACTGTTAGGGTTGAGGAGCAGTACTTC. The rearrangement uses TRBV2 and TRBJ2-7, with D uncertain. CDR1 and CDR2 (germline): SNHLY, FYNNEI. V lost 6 bases, J lost 7 bases, and 19 bases lay in between. This CDR3 contains 14 residues. The variable domain in full, completed from reference TRBV2 and TRBJ2-7, reads EPEVTQTPSHQVTQMGQEVILRCVPISNHLYFYWYRQILGQKVEFLVSFYNNEISEKSEIFDDQFSVERPDGSNFTLKIRSTKLEDSAMYFCASSFTVRVEEQYFGPGTRLTVT.

This clonotype was detected many times. The rearrangement joins TRBV11-2 to TRBJ2-7, with 7 bases lining up with TRBD2. The germline gives CDR1 SGHAT, CDR2 FQNNGV. J was trimmed by 7 bases and V by 5 bases; bases with no gene match: 14. The CDR3 totals 15 residues. CDR3 DNA sequence: TGTGCCAGCAGCCAAGAGTCGCGGGGGACGGGTGAGCAGTACTTC. It yields the protein CASSQESRGTGEQYF.

The rearrangement joins TRBV20-1 to TRBJ2-7; 7 nucleotides align to TRBD1. This CDR3 region has 13 residues. V shed 2 bases, J shed 5 bases, and the junction held 6 bases outside the gene matches. CDR1 and CDR2 (germline): DFQATT, SNEGSKA (reference sequence). The CDR3 coding sequence is TGCAGTGCTAGACAGGGGGTCAGGAACGAGCAGTACTTC. It is translated as CSARQGVRNEQYF.

J is TRBJ2-7 and V is TRBV29-1, with D hard to call. Germline CDR1 is SQVTM and CDR2 is ANQGSEA. CDR3 length: 14 amino acids. The V gene lost 2 bases and the J gene lost 1 base, with 12 bases spanning the gap. CDR3 sequence: CSVELFPWSYEQYF. Written as DNA, the CDR3 is TGCAGCGTTGAACTCTTTCCGTGGTCCTACGAGCAGTACTTC.

The chain links TRBV30 to TRBJ1-4; weak D call: TRBD1 (5 bases). V gave up 3 bases and J gave up 4 bases, with 12 bases separating them. Looked up from germline, CDR1 is GTSNPN and CDR2 is SVGIG (reference sequence). The CDR3 is 14 amino acids. CDR3 DNA: TGTGCCTGGAGCCGGGGGGGAAATAATGAAAAACTGTTTTTT. Translated, it gives CAWSRGGNNEKLFF.

The chain joins TRBV29-1 to TRBJ1-2; D not resolved. The CDR3 is 13 residues long. Trimming left V 6 bases short and J 1 base short, with 12 bases between. CDR1 SQVTM and CDR2 ANQGSEA come from the germline V gene. The CDR3 region is CSVKHAFNYGYTF. CDR3 DNA: TGCAGCGTAAAGCACGCCTTTAACTATGGCTACACCTTC.

On this clonotype itself: This may stem from a read error, because a much larger clone lies one nucleotide away. J is TRBJ2-1 and V is TRBV2; D remains ambiguous. The CDR3 length is 16 residues. From germline, CDR1 is SNHLY and CDR2 FYNNEI. Here the CDR3 DNA reads TGTGCCAGCAGTGAAAGGCAGGTAAACTCCTACGATGAGCAGTTCTTC. As protein: CASSERQVNSYDEQFF.

This clonotype occurred many times. V and J are TRBV2 and TRBJ1-1; the match to TRBD1 covers 12 bases. The germline CDR1 and CDR2 sequences are SNHLY and FYNNEI. The CDR3 is 13 residues long. The V and J ends lost 8 bases and 3 bases, in that order; junction bases with no gene match: 1. The CDR3 DNA reads as TGTGCCAGCGGGACAGGGGGCTACACTGAAGCTTTCTTT. Translation: CASGTGGYTEAFF. Based on the CDR3 plus reference TRBV2 and TRBJ1-1, the full variable domain is EPEVTQTPSHQVTQMGQEVILRCVPISNHLYFYWYRQILGQKVEFLVSFYNNEISEKSEIFDDQFSVERPDGSNFTLKIRSTKLEDSAMYFCASGTGGYTEAFFGQGTRLTVV.

This clonotype has at least ten counts. This sequence joins TRBV30 and TRBJ1-1; 10 bases align to TRBD1. The junction had 5 bases not matched to a gene; V was cut back by 0 bases and J by 7 bases. The CDR3 has 14 residues. Germline lookup yields CDR1 GTSNPN and CDR2 SVGIG (reference sequence). The CDR3 DNA follows: TGTGCCTGGAGTGTATCCCGGACAGGGGGTGAAGCTTTCTTT. It codes for CAWSVSRTGGEAFF.

Ten or more counts support this clonotype. The chain recombines TRBV28 with TRBJ2-5; D is unclear. Per germline, CDR1 MDHEN and CDR2 SYDVKM. The CDR3 length is 15 residues. Trimming took 6 bases from V and 0 from J, leaving 14 bases between them. This CDR3 reads CASSLPGSHQETQYF. The CDR3 DNA reads as TGTGCCAGCAGCCTACCTGGTAGTCACCAAGAGACCCAGTACTTC. Full variable domain (rest looked up from reference TRBV28 and TRBJ2-5): DVKVTQSSRYLVKRTGEKVFLECVQDMDHENMFWYRQDPGLGLRLIYFSYDVKMKEKGDIPEGYSVSREKKERFSLILESASTNQTSMYLCASSLPGSHQETQYFGPGTRLLVL.

This clonotype was seen ten or more times. The chain uses TRBV11-2 and TRBJ1-1; 8 nucleotides agree with TRBD1. The V segment lost 3 bases and the J segment 1 base; nucleotides outside the gene matches: 4. Germline CDR1 reads SGHAT; CDR2 reads FQNNGV. The CDR3 runs to 15 residues. This CDR3 reads CASSFDGTGNTEAFF. The CDR3 DNA reads as TGTGCCAGCAGCTTCGACGGGACAGGGAACACTGAAGCTTTCTTT.

The V gene is TRBV7-2, the J gene TRBJ2-5; 8 nucleotides line up with TRBD2. V lost 0 bases to trimming and J lost 4 bases; unmatched junction nucleotides: 4. The CDR3 spans 15 residues. CDR1 is SGHTA, CDR2 FQGNSA, per germline. The CDR3 DNA follows: TGTGCCAGCAGCTTAGCATGGGCGGGGGGAGAGACCCAGTACTTC. Its protein product is CASSLAWAGGETQYF.

This clonotype was recorded many times. The chain carries TRBV6-1 and TRBJ2-3, with 9 bases matching TRBD2. V dropped 5 bases and J dropped 5; count of bases not matched to a gene: 8. Per the germline V gene, CDR1 is MNHNS and CDR2 is SASEGT. CDR3 size: 15 residues. The CDR3 nucleotides read TGTGCCAGCAGTCTTAGCGGGAGTAGGATAGATACGCAGTATTTT. Translating gives CASSLSGSRIDTQYF.

The chain links TRBV10-2 to TRBJ1-2; D is perhaps TRBD1 (5 bases). Looked up from germline, CDR1 is WSHSY and CDR2 is SAAADI. This CDR3 contains 12 residues. The V gene lost 8 bases and the J gene lost 3 bases, with 10 bases spanning the gap. CDR3 in DNA: TGCGCCAGCGGGTGGGGGGACTATGGCTACACCTTC. Protein: CASGWGDYGYTF.

This clonotype was observed at least ten times. V gene TRBV4-1 combines with J gene TRBJ2-7, with 7 bases identical to TRBD1. V shed 3 bases and J 0 bases; nucleotides not matched to a gene: 2. Germline CDR1 is MGHRA and CDR2 is YSYEKL. CDR3 size: 14 residues. The CDR3 loop is CASSQDRSSYEQYF. The CDR3 region has the DNA TGCGCCAGCAGCCAGGACAGGAGCTCCTACGAGCAGTACTTC.

To note about this clonotype: The junction and the germline gene differ at one end; a read error may be behind it. The CDR3 is CASSQLEGVETQYF. Here the CDR3 DNA reads TGCGCCAGCAGCCAACTAGAGGGAGTGGAGACCCAGTACTTC. V is TRBV3-1 and J is TRBJ2-5, with D possibly matching TRBD2 (5 bases). The V gene's germline CDR1 is LGHDT and CDR2 YNNKEL (reference sequence). The CDR3 has 14 residues.